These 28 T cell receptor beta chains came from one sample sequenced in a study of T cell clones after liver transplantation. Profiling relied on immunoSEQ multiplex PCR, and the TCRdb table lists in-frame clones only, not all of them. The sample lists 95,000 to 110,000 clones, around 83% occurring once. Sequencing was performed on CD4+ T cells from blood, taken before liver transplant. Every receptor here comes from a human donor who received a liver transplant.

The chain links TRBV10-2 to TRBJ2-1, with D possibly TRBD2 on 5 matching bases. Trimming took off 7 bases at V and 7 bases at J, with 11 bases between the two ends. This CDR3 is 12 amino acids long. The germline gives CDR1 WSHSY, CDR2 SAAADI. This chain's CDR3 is CASTSRDNEQFF. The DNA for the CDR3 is TGCGCCAGCACGTCCCGGGATAATGAGCAGTTCTTC.

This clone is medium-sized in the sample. In DNA, the CDR3 is TGTGCCAGCAGTGTTCGGGACGATGAAAAACTGTTTTTT. This encodes CASSVRDDEKLFF. The chain has TRBV2 and TRBJ1-4, with D possibly TRBD1 on 5 matching bases. The CDR3 is 13 residues long. The V gene lost 4 bases and the J gene lost 6 bases, with 9 bases spanning the gap. Per germline, CDR1 SNHLY and CDR2 FYNNEI.

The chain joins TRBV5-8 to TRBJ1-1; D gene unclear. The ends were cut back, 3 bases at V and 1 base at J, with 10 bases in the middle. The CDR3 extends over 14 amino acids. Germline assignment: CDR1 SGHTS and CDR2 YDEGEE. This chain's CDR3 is CASSYYIPNTEAFF. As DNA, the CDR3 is TGTGCCAGCAGCTACTACATCCCGAACACTGAAGCTTTCTTT.

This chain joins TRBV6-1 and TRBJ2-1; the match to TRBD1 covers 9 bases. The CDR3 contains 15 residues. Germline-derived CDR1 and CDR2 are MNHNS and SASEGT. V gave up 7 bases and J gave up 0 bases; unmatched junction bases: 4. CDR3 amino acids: CASIQDRGSYNEQFF. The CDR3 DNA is TGTGCCAGCATTCAGGACAGGGGCTCCTACAATGAGCAGTTCTTC.

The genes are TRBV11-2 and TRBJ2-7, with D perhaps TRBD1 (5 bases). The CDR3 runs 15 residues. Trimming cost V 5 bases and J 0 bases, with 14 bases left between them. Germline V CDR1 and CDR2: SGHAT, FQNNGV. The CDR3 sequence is CASSVRVFYSYEQYF. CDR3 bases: TGTGCCAGCAGCGTCAGGGTTTTTTACTCCTACGAGCAGTACTTC. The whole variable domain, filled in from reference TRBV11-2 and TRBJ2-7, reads EAGVAQSPRYKIIEKRQSVAFWCNPISGHATLYWYQQILGQGPKLLIQFQNNGVVDDSQLPKDRFSAERLKGVDSTLKIQPAKLEDSAVYLCASSVRVFYSYEQYFGPGTRLTVT.

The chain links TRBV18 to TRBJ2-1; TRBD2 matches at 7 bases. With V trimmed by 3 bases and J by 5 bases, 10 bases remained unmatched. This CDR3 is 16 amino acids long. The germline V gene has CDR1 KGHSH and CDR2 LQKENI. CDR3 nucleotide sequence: TGTGCCAGCTCACCGACCTCCGGGACTACCAACAATGAGCAGTTCTTC. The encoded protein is CASSPTSGTTNNEQFF. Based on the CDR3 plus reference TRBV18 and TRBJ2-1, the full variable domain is NAGVMQNPRHLVRRRGQEARLRCSPMKGHSHVYWYRQLPEEGLKFMVYLQKENIIDESGMPKERFSAEFPKEGPSILRIQQVVRGDSAAYFCASSPTSGTTNNEQFFGPGTRLTVL.

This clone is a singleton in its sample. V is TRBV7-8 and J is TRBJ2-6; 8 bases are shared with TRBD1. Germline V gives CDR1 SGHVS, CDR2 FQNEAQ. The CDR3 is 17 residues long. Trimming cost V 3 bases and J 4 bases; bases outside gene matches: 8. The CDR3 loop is CASSLDQGAKGANVLTF. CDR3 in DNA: TGTGCCAGCAGCTTGGACCAGGGGGCGAAAGGGGCCAACGTCCTGACTTTC.

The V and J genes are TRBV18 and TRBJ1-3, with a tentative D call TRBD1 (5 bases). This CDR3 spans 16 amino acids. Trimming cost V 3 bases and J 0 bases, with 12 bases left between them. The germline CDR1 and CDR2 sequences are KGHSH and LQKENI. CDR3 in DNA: TGTGCCAGCTCACCCTCCCGGGGCTCCTCTGGAAACACCATATATTTT. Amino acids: CASSPSRGSSGNTIYF.

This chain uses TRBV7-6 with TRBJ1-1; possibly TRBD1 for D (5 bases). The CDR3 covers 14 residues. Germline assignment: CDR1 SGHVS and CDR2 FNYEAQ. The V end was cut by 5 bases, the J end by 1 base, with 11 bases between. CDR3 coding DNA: TGTGCCAGCAGCCTGGGGGTTTGGAACACTGAAGCTTTCTTT. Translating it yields CASSLGVWNTEAFF.

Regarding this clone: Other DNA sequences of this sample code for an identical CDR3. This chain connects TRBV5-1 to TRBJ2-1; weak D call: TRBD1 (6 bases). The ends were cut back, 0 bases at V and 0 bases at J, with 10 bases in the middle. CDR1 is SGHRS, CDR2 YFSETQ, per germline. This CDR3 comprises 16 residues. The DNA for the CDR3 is TGCGCCAGCAGCTTGGGGACAGCTACCTCCTACAATGAGCAGTTCTTC. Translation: CASSLGTATSYNEQFF.

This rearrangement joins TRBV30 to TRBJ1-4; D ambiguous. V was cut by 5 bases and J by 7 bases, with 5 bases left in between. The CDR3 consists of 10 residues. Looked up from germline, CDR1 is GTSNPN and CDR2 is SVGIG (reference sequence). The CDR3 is CAWEGEKLFF. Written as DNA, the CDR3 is TGTGCCTGGGAGGGTGAAAAACTGTTTTTT.

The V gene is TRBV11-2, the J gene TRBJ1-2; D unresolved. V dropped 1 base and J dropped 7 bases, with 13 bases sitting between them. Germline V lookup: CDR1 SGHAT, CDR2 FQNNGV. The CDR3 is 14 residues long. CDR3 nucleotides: TGTGCCAGCAGCTTAGTCCGGATGGGAGGTGGCTACACCTTC. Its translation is CASSLVRMGGGYTF.

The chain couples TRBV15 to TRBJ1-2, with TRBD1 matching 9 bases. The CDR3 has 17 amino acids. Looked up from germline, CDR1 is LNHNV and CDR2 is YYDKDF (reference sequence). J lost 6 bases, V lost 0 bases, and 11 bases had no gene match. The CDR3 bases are TGTGCCACCAGCAGAGATTTGGACAGGGGCCTAACGAATGGCTACACCTTC. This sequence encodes CATSRDLDRGLTNGYTF.

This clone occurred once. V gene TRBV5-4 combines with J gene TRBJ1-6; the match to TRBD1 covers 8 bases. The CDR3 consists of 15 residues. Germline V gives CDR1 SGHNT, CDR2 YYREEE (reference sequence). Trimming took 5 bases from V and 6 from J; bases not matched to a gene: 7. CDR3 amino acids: CASSLTGTGNSPLHF. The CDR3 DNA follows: TGTGCCAGCAGTTTGACCGGGACAGGTAATTCACCCCTCCACTTT.

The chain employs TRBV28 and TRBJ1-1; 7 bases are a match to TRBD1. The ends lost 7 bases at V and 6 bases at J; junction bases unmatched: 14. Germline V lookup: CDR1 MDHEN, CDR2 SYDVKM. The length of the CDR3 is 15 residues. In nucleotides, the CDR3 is TGTGCCAGCATGAAGGACAGGACGGTCCGCGCTGAAGCTTTCTTT. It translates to CASMKDRTVRAEAFF.

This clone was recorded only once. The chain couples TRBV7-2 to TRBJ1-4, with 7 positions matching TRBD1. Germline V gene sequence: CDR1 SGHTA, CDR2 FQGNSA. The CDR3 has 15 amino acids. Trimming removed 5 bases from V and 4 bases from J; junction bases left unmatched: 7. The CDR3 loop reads CASSPGGQHNEKLFF. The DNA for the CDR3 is TGTGCCAGCAGCCCAGGGGGACAGCATAATGAAAAACTGTTTTTT. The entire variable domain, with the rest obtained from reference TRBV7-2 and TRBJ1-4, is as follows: GAGVSQSPSNKVTEKGKDVELRCDPISGHTALYWYRQSLGQGLEFLIYFQGNSAPDKSGLPSDRFSAERTGGSVSTLTIQRTQQEDSAVYLCASSPGGQHNEKLFFGSGTQLSVL.

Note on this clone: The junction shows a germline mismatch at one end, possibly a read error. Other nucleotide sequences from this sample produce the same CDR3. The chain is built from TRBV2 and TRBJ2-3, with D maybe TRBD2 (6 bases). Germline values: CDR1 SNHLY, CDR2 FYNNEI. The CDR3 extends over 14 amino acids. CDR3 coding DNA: TGTGCCAGCTGCGTCGGGAGAGGCACGGATACGCAGTATTTT. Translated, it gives CASCVGRGTDTQYF.

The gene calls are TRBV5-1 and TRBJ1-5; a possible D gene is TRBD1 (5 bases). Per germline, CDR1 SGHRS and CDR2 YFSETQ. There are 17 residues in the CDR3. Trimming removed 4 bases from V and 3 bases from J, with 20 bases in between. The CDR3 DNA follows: TGCGCCAGCAGCCGAAAGTTTTTAGAAGGGGACAATCAGCCCCAGCATTTT. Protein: CASSRKFLEGDNQPQHF.

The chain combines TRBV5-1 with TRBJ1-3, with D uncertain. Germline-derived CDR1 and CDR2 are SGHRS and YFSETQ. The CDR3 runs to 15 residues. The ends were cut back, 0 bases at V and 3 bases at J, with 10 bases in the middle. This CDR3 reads CASSLAGGIGNTIYF. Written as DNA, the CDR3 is TGCGCCAGCAGCTTGGCGGGTGGGATTGGAAACACCATATATTTT.

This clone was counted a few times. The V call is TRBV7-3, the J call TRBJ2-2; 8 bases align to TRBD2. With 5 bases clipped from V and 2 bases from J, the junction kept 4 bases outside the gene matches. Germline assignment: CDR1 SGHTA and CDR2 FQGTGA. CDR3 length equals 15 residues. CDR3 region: CASSGSGANTGELFF. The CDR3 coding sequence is TGTGCCAGCAGCGGTAGCGGGGCCAACACCGGGGAGCTGTTTTTT.

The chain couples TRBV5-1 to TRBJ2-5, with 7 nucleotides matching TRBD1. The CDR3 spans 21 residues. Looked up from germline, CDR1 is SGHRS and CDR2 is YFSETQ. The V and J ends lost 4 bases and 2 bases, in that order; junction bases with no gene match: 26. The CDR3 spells CASSTPPGTARATHTQETQYF. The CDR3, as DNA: TGCGCCAGCAGCACCCCCCCCGGGACAGCAAGAGCCACACACACTCAAGAGACCCAGTACTTC.

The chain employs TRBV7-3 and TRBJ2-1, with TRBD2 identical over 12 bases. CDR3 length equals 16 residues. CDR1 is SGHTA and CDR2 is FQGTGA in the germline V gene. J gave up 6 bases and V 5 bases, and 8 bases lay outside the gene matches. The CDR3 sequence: CASSLDPSGRVNEQFF. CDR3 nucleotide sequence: TGTGCCAGCAGCCTAGACCCTAGCGGGAGGGTCAATGAGCAGTTCTTC.

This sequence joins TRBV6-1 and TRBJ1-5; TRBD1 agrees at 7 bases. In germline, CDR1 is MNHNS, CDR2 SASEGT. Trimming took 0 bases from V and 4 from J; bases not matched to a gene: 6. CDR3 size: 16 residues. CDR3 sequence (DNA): TGTGCCAGCAGTGAAGCAAAGACAGGGAAAAATCAGCCCCAGCATTTT. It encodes CASSEAKTGKNQPQHF.

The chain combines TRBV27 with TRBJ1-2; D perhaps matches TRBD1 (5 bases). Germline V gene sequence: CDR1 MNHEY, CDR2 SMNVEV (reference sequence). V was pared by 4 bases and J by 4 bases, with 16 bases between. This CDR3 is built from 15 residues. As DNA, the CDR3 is TGTGCCAGCAGTTCGGAGATCGGGGGGGTCTATGGCTACACCTTC. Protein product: CASSSEIGGVYGYTF.

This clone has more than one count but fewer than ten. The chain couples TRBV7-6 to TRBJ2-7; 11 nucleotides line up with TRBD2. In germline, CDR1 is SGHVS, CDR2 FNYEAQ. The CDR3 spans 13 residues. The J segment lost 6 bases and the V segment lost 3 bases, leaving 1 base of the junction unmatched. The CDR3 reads CASSLGTSGEQYF. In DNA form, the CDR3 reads TGTGCCAGCAGCTTGGGGACTAGCGGCGAGCAGTACTTC. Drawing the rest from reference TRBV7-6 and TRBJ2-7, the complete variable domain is GAGVSQSPRYKVTKRGQDVALRCDPISGHVSLYWYRQALGQGPEFLTYFNYEAQQDKSGLPNDRFSAERPEGSISTLTIQRTEQRDSAMYRCASSLGTSGEQYFGPGTRLTVT.

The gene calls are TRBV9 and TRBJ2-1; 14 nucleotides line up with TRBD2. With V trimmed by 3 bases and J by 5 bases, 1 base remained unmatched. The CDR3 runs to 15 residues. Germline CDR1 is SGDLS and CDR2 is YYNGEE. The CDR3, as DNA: TGTGCCAGCAGCGCGGGACTAGCGGGAGACAATGAGCAGTTCTTC. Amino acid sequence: CASSAGLAGDNEQFF.

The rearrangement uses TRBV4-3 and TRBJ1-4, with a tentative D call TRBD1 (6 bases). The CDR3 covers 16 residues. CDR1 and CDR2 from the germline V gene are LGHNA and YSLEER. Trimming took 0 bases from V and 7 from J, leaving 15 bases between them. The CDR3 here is CASSQDTAQGSEKLFF. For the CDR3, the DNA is TGCGCCAGCAGCCAAGACACGGCCCAGGGGAGTGAAAAACTGTTTTTT.

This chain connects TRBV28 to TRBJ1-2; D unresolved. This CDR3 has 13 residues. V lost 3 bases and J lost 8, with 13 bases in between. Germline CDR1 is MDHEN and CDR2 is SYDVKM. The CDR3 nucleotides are TGTGCCAGCAGTTTTAGAGGGCTCGGGGGCTACACCTTC. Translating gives CASSFRGLGGYTF.